This is a list of T cell receptor beta chains from one sample in a study of identical twins. Via MiXCR, TCRdb re-called the 5' RACE reads, giving one row per CDR3 protein. Of 550,000 to 700,000 distinct CDR3 sequences detected, 21% appear once; the ten largest clones hold around 4.5%. The data were also submitted as part of a second study, on T cells expressing NK-cell markers.

The specimen sequenced was PBMCs. These receptors were obtained from a woman aged 18-35 years in good health. Both conserved end residues are part of each CDR3. Fields, in order: CDR3 DNA, CDR3 protein, V gene, D gene, clone size, J gene. D genes are given only for firm matches. Clone size is stated in some rows and not others, as once, few, many or a class when expanded.

CDR3 DNA: TGCGCCAGCAGCGCCATGGGACAGGGCCTATACAATGAGCAGTTCTTC; CDR3 protein: CASSAMGQGLYNEQFF; V gene: TRBV5-1; D gene: TRBD1; clone size: NA; J gene: TRBJ2-1
CDR3 DNA: TGTGCCATCACGGGGGGAGGAAGGCAAAACAATGAGCAGTTCTTC; CDR3 protein: CAITGGGRQNNEQFF; V gene: TRBV10-3; D gene: TRBD2; clone size: few; J gene: TRBJ2-1
CDR3 DNA: TGTGCCAGCAGCCTTCGGGACTATCAAGAGACCCAGTACTTC; CDR3 protein: CASSLRDYQETQYF; V gene: TRBV6-2/TRBV6-3; D gene: TRBD2; clone size: NA; J gene: TRBJ2-5
CDR3 DNA: TGCAGTGCTCCCGGGACAGGAGCCACAGATACGCAGTATTTT; CDR3 protein: CSAPGTGATDTQYF; V gene: TRBV20-1; D gene: TRBD1; clone size: few; J gene: TRBJ2-3
CDR3 DNA: TGTGCCAGCAGCTTGCTGGACTTACCAGAGACCCAGTACTTC; CDR3 protein: CASSLLDLPETQYF; V gene: TRBV7-6; D gene: NA; clone size: few; J gene: TRBJ2-5
CDR3 DNA: TGCAGTGCTTTTAGCGGGGGAGGCTCTACGCAGTATTTT; CDR3 protein: CSAFSGGGSTQYF; V gene: TRBV20-1; D gene: TRBD2; clone size: NA; J gene: TRBJ2-3
CDR3 DNA: TGCGCCAGCAGCACCACTAGTGGGTACAATGAGCAGTTCTTC; CDR3 protein: CASSTTSGYNEQFF; V gene: TRBV5-1; D gene: NA; clone size: few; J gene: TRBJ2-1
CDR3 DNA: TGTGCCAGCAGCTCGCGTTCCATAGTTGACAATGAGCAGTTCTTC; CDR3 protein: CASSSRSIVDNEQFF; V gene: TRBV2; D gene: NA; clone size: NA; J gene: TRBJ2-1
CDR3 DNA: TGCGCCAGCAGCTACGGGACTAGCGGAGCTTACGAGCAGTACTTC; CDR3 protein: CASSYGTSGAYEQYF; V gene: TRBV5-1; D gene: TRBD2; clone size: many; J gene: TRBJ2-7
CDR3 DNA: TGTGCCATCAGTGACTTCGGCAGGAACAGTGGCTACACCTTC; CDR3 protein: CAISDFGRNSGYTF; V gene: TRBV10-3; D gene: NA; clone size: NA; J gene: TRBJ1-2
CDR3 DNA: TGCGCCAGCAGCTCGTCGGACAGAAAAGAGACCCAGTACTTC; CDR3 protein: CASSSSDRKETQYF; V gene: TRBV5-1; D gene: NA; clone size: many; J gene: TRBJ2-5
CDR3 DNA: TGCGCCAGCAGCCTCTCCCTAGCGGGGAACACAGATACGCAGTATTTT; CDR3 protein: CASSLSLAGNTDTQYF; V gene: TRBV5-1; D gene: TRBD2; clone size: few; J gene: TRBJ2-3
CDR3 DNA: TGTGCCAGCAGACCCGACAGGGCTCGGGGCGGCTACACCTTC; CDR3 protein: CASRPDRARGGYTF; V gene: TRBV12-3/TRBV12-4; D gene: TRBD1; clone size: NA; J gene: TRBJ1-2
CDR3 DNA: TGCGCCAGCAGCCAATCGGGACAGACCCAATACAATGAGCAGTTCTTC; CDR3 protein: CASSQSGQTQYNEQFF; V gene: TRBV4-3; D gene: TRBD1; clone size: few; J gene: TRBJ2-1
CDR3 DNA: TGCGCCAGCCGAACCGGGACAGCCAACACAGATACGCAGTATTTT; CDR3 protein: CASRTGTANTDTQYF; V gene: TRBV5-1; D gene: TRBD1; clone size: few; J gene: TRBJ2-3
CDR3 DNA: TGTGCCAGTACCGCTTCAGGACAGGGGATATACGAGCAGTACTTC; CDR3 protein: CASTASGQGIYEQYF; V gene: TRBV28; D gene: TRBD1; clone size: many; J gene: TRBJ2-7
CDR3 DNA: TGTGCCAGCAGTTCCTGGGGGACCGGGGAGCTGTTTTTT; CDR3 protein: CASSSWGTGELFF; V gene: TRBV12-3/TRBV12-4; D gene: NA; clone size: many; J gene: TRBJ2-2
CDR3 DNA: TGCAGCGTTGGTGAGATCCTCTTC; CDR3 protein: CSVGEILF; V gene: TRBV29-1; D gene: NA; clone size: NA; J gene: TRBJ2-1
CDR3 DNA: TGCGCCAGCAGCCAAGAGGAGTGGAGCGAGCAGTACTTC; CDR3 protein: CASSQEEWSEQYF; V gene: TRBV4-3; D gene: NA; clone size: NA; J gene: TRBJ2-7
CDR3 DNA: TGTGCCAGCAGCCAAGAGGGCACGGGACTAGCGGGGGATGAGCAGTTCTTC; CDR3 protein: CASSQEGTGLAGDEQFF; V gene: TRBV3-1; D gene: TRBD2; clone size: few; J gene: TRBJ2-1
CDR3 DNA: TGTGCCAGCAGCTTAACCTATCAAGGAAACTATGGCTACACCTTC; CDR3 protein: CASSLTYQGNYGYTF; V gene: TRBV7-2; D gene: NA; clone size: NA; J gene: TRBJ1-2
CDR3 DNA: TGTGCCAGCAGGAAACGGAGTGAGAACACTGAAGCTTTCTTT; CDR3 protein: CASRKRSENTEAFF; V gene: TRBV12-3/TRBV12-4; D gene: NA; clone size: NA; J gene: TRBJ1-1
CDR3 DNA: TGCGCCAGCAGTCACAGGGGGCGTTCCTACGAGCAGTACTTC; CDR3 protein: CASSHRGRSYEQYF; V gene: TRBV4-3; D gene: TRBD1; clone size: NA; J gene: TRBJ2-7
CDR3 DNA: TGTGCCAGCAGGGGGGGACGGGACATCCCCAATGAGCAGTTCTTC; CDR3 protein: CASRGGRDIPNEQFF; V gene: TRBV7-9; D gene: NA; clone size: NA; J gene: TRBJ2-1
CDR3 DNA: TGTGCCATCAGTGAAAGCGGGAGACCTGATACGCAGTATTTT; CDR3 protein: CAISESGRPDTQYF; V gene: TRBV10-3; D gene: TRBD2; clone size: few; J gene: TRBJ2-3
CDR3 DNA: TGTGCCAGCAGCCTCCGAGGTAGTCGCACAGATACGCAGTATTTT; CDR3 protein: CASSLRGSRTDTQYF; V gene: TRBV12-3/TRBV12-4; D gene: NA; clone size: NA; J gene: TRBJ2-3
CDR3 DNA: TGCAGCGTTGAAGATTTGGACGGCCAGTACTTC; CDR3 protein: CSVEDLDGQYF; V gene: TRBV29-1; D gene: NA; clone size: many; J gene: TRBJ2-5
CDR3 DNA: TGTGCCAGCAGCTCACCCGGGAGCGGGATAGCAGATACGCAGTATTTT; CDR3 protein: CASSSPGSGIADTQYF; V gene: TRBV7-8; D gene: TRBD2; clone size: many; J gene: TRBJ2-3
CDR3 DNA: TGTGCCAGCAGCTTACTAGCGGGAGTCACCAATGAGCAGTTCTTC; CDR3 protein: CASSLLAGVTNEQFF; V gene: TRBV11-2; D gene: TRBD2; clone size: NA; J gene: TRBJ2-1
CDR3 DNA: TGTGCCAGTAGGGGCTTCGGAGGCTACACCTTC; CDR3 protein: CASRGFGGYTF; V gene: TRBV12-3/TRBV12-4; D gene: NA; clone size: few; J gene: TRBJ1-2
CDR3 DNA: TGTGCCAGCAGCCAAGTTATCGCGGGGGCTACGGGGGAGACCCAGTACTTC; CDR3 protein: CASSQVIAGATGETQYF; V gene: TRBV4-2; D gene: NA; clone size: many; J gene: TRBJ2-5
CDR3 DNA: TGCAGCGTTGAAGGGGTGGACCCTGAAGCTTTCTTT; CDR3 protein: CSVEGVDPEAFF; V gene: TRBV29-1; D gene: NA; clone size: NA; J gene: TRBJ1-1
CDR3 DNA: TGTGCCAGCAGTTACTCGGCAGGGGGCGCTTACGGGGAGCTGTTTTTT; CDR3 protein: CASSYSAGGAYGELFF; V gene: TRBV6-5; D gene: TRBD1; clone size: few; J gene: TRBJ2-2
CDR3 DNA: TGTGCCAGCAGCCGTGCAATGGGGGTGGCCTACGAGCAGTACTTC; CDR3 protein: CASSRAMGVAYEQYF; V gene: TRBV5-6; D gene: NA; clone size: few; J gene: TRBJ2-7
CDR3 DNA: TGCGCCAGCAGCTTTGCAGGGCTAGTGGGACCCAGCTCCTACAATGAGCAGTTCTTC; CDR3 protein: CASSFAGLVGPSSYNEQFF; V gene: TRBV5-1; D gene: NA; clone size: few; J gene: TRBJ2-1
CDR3 DNA: TGCAGCATAAACAGGGGGCTCAGCGACACTGAAGCTTTCTTT; CDR3 protein: CSINRGLSDTEAFF; V gene: TRBV29-1; D gene: TRBD1; clone size: NA; J gene: TRBJ1-1
CDR3 DNA: TGTGCCAGTAGTTCGTTCTCCTACAATGAGCAGTTCTTC; CDR3 protein: CASSSFSYNEQFF; V gene: TRBV19; D gene: NA; clone size: few; J gene: TRBJ2-1